These T cell receptor beta chains were read from a single sample in a study of cytomegalovirus exposure and HLA in healthy donors. Assay: immunoSEQ multiplex PCR; the TCRdb copy retains only in-frame clones and omits some. The table lists roughly 70,000 clones, almost 85% of them singletons. What was sequenced was PBMCs. The origin of the receptors is a man aged 18 to 29 in good health and CMV-seronegative. The CDR3 runs from the conserved cysteine through the conserved F or W. D genes are given only for firm matches. Not all rows give a size; the values are once, few, many and, for expanded clones, a class.

clone size,V gene,D gene,CDR3 length,J gene,CDR3 protein,CDR3 DNA
once,TRBV18,TRBD1,16,TRBJ2-7,CASSYAAGTGVYEQYF,TGTGCCAGCTCATACGCAGCCGGGACAGGGGTCTACGAGCAGTACTTC
NA,TRBV2,TRBD2,15,TRBJ2-3,CASSRTRTSTDTQYF,TGTGCCAGCAGTCGGACTAGAACTAGCACAGATACGCAGTATTTT
NA,TRBV28,TRBD1,14,TRBJ1-4,CASTDDRGDEKLFF,TGTGCCAGCACCGACGACAGGGGTGATGAAAAACTGTTTTTT
once,TRBV29-1,TRBD2,12,TRBJ2-1,CSGGLAGLEQFF,TGCAGCGGTGGACTAGCGGGGCTTGAGCAGTTCTTC
once,TRBV27,TRBD2,15,TRBJ2-1,CASSLAAGGYNEQFF,TGTGCCAGCAGTTTAGCAGCGGGGGGCTACAATGAGCAGTTCTTC
NA,TRBV7-9,NA,14,TRBJ2-5,CASSQVGVTETQYF,TGTGCCAGCAGCCAAGTAGGGGTTACGGAGACCCAGTACTTC
NA,TRBV29-1,TRBD1,14,TRBJ2-7,CSVERTGYGYEQYF,TGCAGCGTTGAAAGGACAGGATACGGCTACGAGCAGTACTTC
NA,TRBV7-8,NA,12,TRBJ2-7,CASIGSSYEQYF,TGTGCCAGCATCGGGTCCTCCTACGAGCAGTACTTC
NA,TRBV4-3,NA,21,TRBJ2-2,CASSREVGLGLSGGYTGELFF,TGCGCCAGCAGCCGAGAGGTGGGGCTAGGGTTGAGTGGAGGGTACACCGGGGAGCTGTTTTTT
NA,TRBV10-2,TRBD2,14,TRBJ2-7,CACMGGPAGYEQYF,TGCGCCTGCATGGGAGGCCCAGCGGGGTACGAGCAGTACTTC
once,TRBV13,TRBD2,17,TRBJ2-7,CASSLGTSGSEWAEQYF,TGTGCCAGCAGCTTGGGGACTAGCGGGAGTGAATGGGCCGAGCAGTACTTC
NA,TRBV28,TRBD2,17,TRBJ2-2,CASRFPGLADNTGELFF,TGTGCCAGCAGGTTCCCGGGACTAGCAGATAACACCGGGGAGCTGTTTTTT
once,TRBV6-5,NA,12,TRBJ2-7,CASTTGLREQYF,TGTGCCAGCACAACAGGGTTGAGGGAGCAGTACTTC
NA,TRBV9,NA,14,TRBJ2-3,CASSPVANTDTQYF,TGTGCCAGCAGCCCAGTAGCTAACACAGATACGCAGTATTTT
NA,TRBV9,NA,13,TRBJ2-5,CASSVTPLKTQYF,TGTGCCAGCAGCGTAACCCCCCTAAAGACCCAGTACTTC
NA,TRBV27,NA,15,TRBJ2-3,CASSPRRGRTDTQYF,TGTGCCAGCAGTCCCCGTAGAGGGAGGACAGATACGCAGTATTTT
NA,TRBV28,NA,15,TRBJ2-7,CASTLAAVSSYEQYF,TGTGCCAGCACCTTGGCGGCGGTGAGCTCCTACGAGCAGTACTTC
NA,TRBV7-6,TRBD1,16,TRBJ2-2,CASSLEGTGYTGELFF,TGTGCCAGCAGCTTAGAGGGGACAGGCTACACCGGGGAGCTGTTTTTT
NA,TRBV6-4,TRBD2,15,TRBJ2-1,CASSDSASGSNEQFF,TGTGCCAGCAGTGACTCGGCTAGCGGGAGCAATGAGCAGTTCTTC
NA,TRBV6-1,TRBD2,16,TRBJ2-5,CASSVLLAGGSETQYF,TGTGCCAGCAGTGTCTTGTTAGCGGGGGGATCGGAGACCCAGTACTTC
NA,TRBV11-3,TRBD2,16,TRBJ2-2,CASSPWGGSNTGELFF,TGTGCCAGCAGCCCCTGGGGGGGTTCGAACACCGGGGAGCTGTTTTTT
NA,TRBV2,NA,15,TRBJ2-1,CASSGGGGIYNEQFF,TGTGCCAGCAGTGGTGGTGGGGGGATCTACAATGAGCAGTTCTTC
NA,TRBV6-6,TRBD2,14,TRBJ2-7,CASSRLAGAYEQYF,TGTGCCAGCAGCCGACTAGCGGGGGCTTACGAGCAGTACTTC
NA,TRBV27,NA,14,TRBJ2-6,CASKSEPGANVLTF,TGTGCCAGCAAGTCGGAGCCTGGGGCCAACGTCCTGACTTTC
NA,TRBV6-6,TRBD2,13,TRBJ2-1,CATLAGGGNEQFF,TGTGCCACCCTAGCGGGGGGTGGCAATGAGCAGTTCTTC
NA,TRBV27,NA,15,TRBJ2-3,CASSLLPGATDTQYF,TGTGCCAGCAGTTTATTACCAGGGGCCACAGATACGCAGTATTTT
NA,TRBV6-6,NA,13,TRBJ1-5,CASSYSTGGPQHF,TGTGCCAGCAGTTACTCGACCGGGGGGCCCCAGCATTTT
NA,TRBV2,TRBD1,13,TRBJ1-1,CASRGDRGPEAFF,TGTGCCAGCAGGGGGGACAGGGGGCCTGAAGCTTTCTTT
NA,TRBV7-3,NA,13,TRBJ1-2,CASSLNGGSGYTF,TGTGCCAGCAGCTTAAATGGGGGCTCTGGCTACACCTTC
once,TRBV7-2,TRBD2,15,TRBJ2-1,CASSSGLAGVHEQFF,TGTGCCAGCAGCTCAGGACTAGCGGGGGTACATGAGCAGTTCTTC
NA,TRBV28,NA,17,TRBJ2-1,CASSLLSVGAKYNEQFF,TGTGCCAGCAGTTTATTGTCGGTTGGGGCTAAATACAATGAGCAGTTCTTC
few,TRBV27,TRBD1,15,TRBJ1-5,CASSFTGVNNQPQHF,TGTGCCAGCAGTTTCACAGGGGTCAACAATCAGCCCCAGCATTTT
NA,TRBV7-3,TRBD2,16,TRBJ2-1,CASSPQPGGSVNEQFF,TGTGCCAGCAGCCCCCAGCCGGGCGGGAGCGTGAATGAGCAGTTCTTC
NA,TRBV30,NA,11,TRBJ1-1,CAWSDRPESPF,TGTGCCTGGAGTGACAGACCCGAGAGCCCCTTT
few,TRBV7-3,NA,16,TRBJ1-1,CASSPGGAPSNTEAFF,TGTGCCAGCAGCCCTGGGGGGGCCCCGTCGAACACTGAAGCTTTCTTT
NA,TRBV27,TRBD1,17,TRBJ2-7,CVSSLAPGQGLPHEQYF,TGTGTCAGCAGTTTAGCTCCGGGACAGGGCCTACCGCACGAGCAGTACTTC
NA,TRBV11-2,TRBD2,17,TRBJ2-1,CASSLESTSGVFDEQFF,TGTGCCAGCAGCTTGGAATCGACTAGCGGGGTATTCGATGAGCAGTTCTTC
NA,TRBV7-3,TRBD1,15,TRBJ2-2,CASSPGQPNTGELFF,TGTGCCAGCAGCCCGGGACAGCCGAACACCGGGGAGCTGTTTTTT
NA,TRBV7-3,TRBD2,14,TRBJ2-5,CASSPSGSEETQYF,TGTGCCAGCAGCCCTAGCGGGAGCGAAGAGACCCAGTACTTC
NA,TRBV27,TRBD1,14,TRBJ1-6,CASSLGQRVGPLHF,TGTGCCAGCAGTTTGGGACAGAGAGTAGGACCCCTCCACTTT
NA,TRBV5-5,NA,19,TRBJ1-1,CASSLRNLAGARTNTEAFF,TGTGCCAGCAGCTTGAGGAACCTCGCAGGGGCCCGAACAAACACTGAAGCTTTCTTT
few,TRBV23-1,TRBD1,18,TRBJ2-7,CASSQWQRTGKVLYEQYF,TGCGCCAGCAGTCAATGGCAGCGGACAGGGAAGGTTTTGTACGAGCAGTACTTC
once,TRBV25-1,NA,15,TRBJ1-5,CASSGPGGRNQPQHF,TGTGCCAGCAGTGGCCCCGGGGGGAGGAATCAGCCCCAGCATTTT